This section outlines one T cell receptor beta chain sequence together with its context. Its antigen is as yet unknown. This CDR3 has 16 amino acids. Germline V gene data show CDR1 as LNHDA and CDR2 as SQIVND (reference sequence). V lost 1 base and J lost 3, with 12 bases in between. This entry belongs to a study of OX40 agonist ivuxolimab in advanced cancers. About the research overall: It was ivuxolimab, an agonistic anti-OX40 (CD134) antibody, that patients were treated with. Every 2 weeks, ivuxolimab was infused into the patients intravenously at between 0.01 and 10 mg/kg. Study findings and constraints: There were, on average, more expanded clones in CD8+ T cells than in CD4+.

Libraries were prepared by immunoSEQ multiplex PCR; TCRdb keeps only in-frame clonotypes and omits some of them. The table shows approximately 100,000 clones, with around 85% occurring only once. Sequences were derived from CD4+ or CD8+ T cells sorted from blood, sampled in a trial of the OX40 agonist ivuxolimab. This chain connects TRBV19 to TRBJ2-2; no firm D call. This TCR was sampled from an adult with an advanced solid tumor such as melanoma, head and neck, liver or kidney cancer. CDR3 protein: CASSIVGGTYTGELFF. The CDR3 DNA reads TGTGCCAGTAGTATAGTGGGCGGCACCTACACCGGGGAGCTGTTTTTT.